The T cell receptor beta chain described here comes from a study of blood T cells in healthy people across ages. General study results and limits: Possibly, changes in expanded clonotypes were confounded because donor CMV status was unknown.

Together with a sample-barcoded 5' primer, a J-beta primer mix was included in a second PCR lasting roughly 7 to 11 cycles. One entry per CDR3 protein, called by TCRdb with MiXCR from the 5' RACE reads. Of 800,000 or so distinct CDR3 sequences listed, roughly 25% are singletons. The ends lost 4 bases at V and 2 bases at J; junction bases unmatched: 5. Germline V lookup: CDR1 SGHTA, CDR2 FQGTGA. The CDR3 runs 16 residues. A remark on this clonotype: Its matching antigen is unknown.

These sequences were also reported in another study, on T cells of mothers and their children. In that study: The authors added sample barcodes and 2-4 random nucleotides using the M1S primer of the second PCR.

The V and J genes are TRBV7-3 and TRBJ2-3; 11 positions match TRBD2. The sequenced sample was blood. The receptor was derived from a boy between 10 and 17 years old in good health. The CDR3 loop reads CASSSGTSGNTDTQYF. The CDR3 DNA sequence: TGTGCCAGCAGCTCCGGGACTAGCGGTAACACAGATACGCAGTATTTT.